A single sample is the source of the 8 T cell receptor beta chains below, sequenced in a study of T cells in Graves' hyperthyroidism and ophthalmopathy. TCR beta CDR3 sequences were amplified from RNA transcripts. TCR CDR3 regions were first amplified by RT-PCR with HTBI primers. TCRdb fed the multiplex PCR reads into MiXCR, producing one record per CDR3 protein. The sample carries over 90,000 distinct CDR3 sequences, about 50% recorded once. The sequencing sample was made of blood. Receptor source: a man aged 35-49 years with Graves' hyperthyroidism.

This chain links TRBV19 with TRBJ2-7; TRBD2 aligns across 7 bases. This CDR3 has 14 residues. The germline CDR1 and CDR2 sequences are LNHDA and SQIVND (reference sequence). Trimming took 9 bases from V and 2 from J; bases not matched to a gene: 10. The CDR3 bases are TGTGCCAGCTCAGATCCGGGACTAACCTACGAGCAGTACTTC. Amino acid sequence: CASSDPGLTYEQYF.

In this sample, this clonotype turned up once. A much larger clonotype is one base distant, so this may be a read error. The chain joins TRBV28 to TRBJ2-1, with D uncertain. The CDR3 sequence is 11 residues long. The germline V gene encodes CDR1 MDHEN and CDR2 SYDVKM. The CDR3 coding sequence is TGTGCCAGCAGTTTCTTCAATGAGCAGGTCTTC. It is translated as CASSFFNEQVF.

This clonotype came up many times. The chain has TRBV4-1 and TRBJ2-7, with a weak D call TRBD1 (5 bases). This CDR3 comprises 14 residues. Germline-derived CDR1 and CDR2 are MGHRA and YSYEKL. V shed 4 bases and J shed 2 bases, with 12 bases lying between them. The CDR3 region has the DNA TGCGCCAGCAGCCCTCGGACAATTCCCTACGAGCAGTACTTC. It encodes CASSPRTIPYEQYF.

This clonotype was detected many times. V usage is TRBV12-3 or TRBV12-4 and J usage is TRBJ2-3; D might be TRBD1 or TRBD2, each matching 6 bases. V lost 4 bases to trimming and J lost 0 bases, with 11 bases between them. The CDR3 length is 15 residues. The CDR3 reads CASSWRGYSTDTQYF. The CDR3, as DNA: TGTGCCAGCAGTTGGAGGGGGTACAGCACAGATACGCAGTATTTT.

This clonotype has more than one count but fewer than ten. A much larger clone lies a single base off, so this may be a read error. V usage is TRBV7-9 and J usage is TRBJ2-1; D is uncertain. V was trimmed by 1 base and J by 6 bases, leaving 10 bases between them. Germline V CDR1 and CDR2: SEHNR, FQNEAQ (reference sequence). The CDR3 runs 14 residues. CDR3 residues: CASSLVRRGNEQFF. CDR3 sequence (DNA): TGTGCCAGCAGCTTAGTCCGGCGAGGCAATGAGCAGTTCTTC.

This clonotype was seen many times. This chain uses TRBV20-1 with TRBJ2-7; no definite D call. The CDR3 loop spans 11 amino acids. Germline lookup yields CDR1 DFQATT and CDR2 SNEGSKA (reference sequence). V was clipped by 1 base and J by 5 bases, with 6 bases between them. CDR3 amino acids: CSARGPNEQYF. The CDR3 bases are TGCAGTGCTAGAGGACCCAACGAGCAGTACTTC.

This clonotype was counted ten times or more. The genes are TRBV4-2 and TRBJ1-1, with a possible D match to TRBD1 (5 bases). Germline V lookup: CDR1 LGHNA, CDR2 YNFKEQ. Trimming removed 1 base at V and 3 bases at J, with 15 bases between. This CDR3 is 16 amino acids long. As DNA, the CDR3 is TGTGCCAGCAGCCAAGGATTCCAGGGCTGGGACACTGAAGCTTTCTTT. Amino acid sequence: CASSQGFQGWDTEAFF.

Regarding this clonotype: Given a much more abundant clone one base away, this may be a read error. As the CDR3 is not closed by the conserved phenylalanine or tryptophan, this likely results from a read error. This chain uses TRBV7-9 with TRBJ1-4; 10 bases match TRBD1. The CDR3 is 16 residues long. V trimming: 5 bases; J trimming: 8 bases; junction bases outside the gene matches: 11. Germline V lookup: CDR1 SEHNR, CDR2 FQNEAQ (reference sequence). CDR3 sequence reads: CASSQDMGTGVEKLFS. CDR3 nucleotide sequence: TGTGCCAGCAGCCAAGATATGGGGACAGGGGTAGAAAAACTGTTTTCT.